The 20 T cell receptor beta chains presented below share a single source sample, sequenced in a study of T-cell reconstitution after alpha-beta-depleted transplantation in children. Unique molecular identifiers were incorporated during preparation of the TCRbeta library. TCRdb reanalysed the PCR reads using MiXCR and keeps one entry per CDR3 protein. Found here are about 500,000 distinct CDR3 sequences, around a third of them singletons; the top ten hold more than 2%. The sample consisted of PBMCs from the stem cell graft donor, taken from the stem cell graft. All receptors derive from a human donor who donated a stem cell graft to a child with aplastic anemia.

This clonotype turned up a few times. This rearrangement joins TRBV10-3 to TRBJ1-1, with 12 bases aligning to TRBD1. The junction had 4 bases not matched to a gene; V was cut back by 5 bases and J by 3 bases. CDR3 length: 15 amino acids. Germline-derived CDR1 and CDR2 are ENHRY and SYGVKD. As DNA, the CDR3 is TGTGCCATCAGTACCGGGACAGGGGGCGACACTGAAGCTTTCTTT. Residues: CAISTGTGGDTEAFF.

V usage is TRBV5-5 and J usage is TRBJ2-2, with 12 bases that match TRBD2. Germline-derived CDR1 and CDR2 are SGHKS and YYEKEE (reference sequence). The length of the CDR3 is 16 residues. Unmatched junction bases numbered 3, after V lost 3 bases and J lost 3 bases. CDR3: CASSSRTSGDTGELFF. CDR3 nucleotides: TGTGCCAGCAGCTCTAGGACTAGCGGGGACACCGGGGAGCTGTTTTTT. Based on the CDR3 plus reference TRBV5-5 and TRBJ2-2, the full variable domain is DAGVTQSPTHLIKTRGQQVTLRCSPISGHKSVSWYQQVLGQGPQFIFQYYEKEERGRGNFPDRFSARQFPNYSSELNVNALLLGDSALYLCASSSRTSGDTGELFFGEGSRLTVL.

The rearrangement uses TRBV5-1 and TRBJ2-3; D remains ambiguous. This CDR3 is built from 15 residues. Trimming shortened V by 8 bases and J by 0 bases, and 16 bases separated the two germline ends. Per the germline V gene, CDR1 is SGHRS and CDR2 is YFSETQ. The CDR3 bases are TGCGCCAGTAGATTGGGTGTGGCTAGCACAGATACGCAGTATTTT. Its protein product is CASRLGVASTDTQYF.

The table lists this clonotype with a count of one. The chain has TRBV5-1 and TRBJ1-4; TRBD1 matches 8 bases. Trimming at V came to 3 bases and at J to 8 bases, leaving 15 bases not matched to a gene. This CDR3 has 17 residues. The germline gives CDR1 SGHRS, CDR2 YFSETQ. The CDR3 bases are TGCGCCAGCAGCTCGACACCTCAAGGACAGGGTGGGGAAAAACTGTTTTTT. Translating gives CASSSTPQGQGGEKLFF.

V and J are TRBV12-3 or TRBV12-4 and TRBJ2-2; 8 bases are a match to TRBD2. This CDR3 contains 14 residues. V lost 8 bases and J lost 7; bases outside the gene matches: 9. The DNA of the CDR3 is TGTGCCAGCGGGATAAGCGGGAGCCACGGGGAGCTGTTTTTT. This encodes CASGISGSHGELFF.

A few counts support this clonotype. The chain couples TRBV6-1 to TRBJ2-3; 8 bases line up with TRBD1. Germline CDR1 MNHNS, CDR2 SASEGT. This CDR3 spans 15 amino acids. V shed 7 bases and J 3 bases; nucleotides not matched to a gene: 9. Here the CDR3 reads CASTKLTGETDTQYF. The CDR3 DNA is TGTGCCAGCACCAAGTTGACAGGGGAAACAGATACGCAGTATTTT.

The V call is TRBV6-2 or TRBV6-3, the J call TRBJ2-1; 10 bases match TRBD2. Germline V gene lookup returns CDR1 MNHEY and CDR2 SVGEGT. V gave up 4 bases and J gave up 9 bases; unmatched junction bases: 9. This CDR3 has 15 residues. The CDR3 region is CASSSALAGVGEQFF. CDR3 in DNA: TGTGCCAGCAGTTCCGCGCTAGCGGGAGTAGGTGAGCAGTTCTTC.

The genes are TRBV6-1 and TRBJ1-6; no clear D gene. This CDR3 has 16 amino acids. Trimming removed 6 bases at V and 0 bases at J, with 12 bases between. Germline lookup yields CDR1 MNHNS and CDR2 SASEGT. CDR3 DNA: TGTGCCAGCAGCCGCGCGGGAGACTCCTATAATTCACCCCTCCACTTT. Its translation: CASSRAGDSYNSPLHF.

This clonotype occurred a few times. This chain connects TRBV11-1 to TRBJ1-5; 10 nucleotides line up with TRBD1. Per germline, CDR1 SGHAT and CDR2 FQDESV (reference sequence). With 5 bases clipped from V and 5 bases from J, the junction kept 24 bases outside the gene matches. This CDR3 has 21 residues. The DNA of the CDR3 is TGTGCCAGCAGCCCGAATACCGGGACAGGGGAGGGGGGAACCTCCCATCAGCCCCAGCATTTT. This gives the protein CASSPNTGTGEGGTSHQPQHF.

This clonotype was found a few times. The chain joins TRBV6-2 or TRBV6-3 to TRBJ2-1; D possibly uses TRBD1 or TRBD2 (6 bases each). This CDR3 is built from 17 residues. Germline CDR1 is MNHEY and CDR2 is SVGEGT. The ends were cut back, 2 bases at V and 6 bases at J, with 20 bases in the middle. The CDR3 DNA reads TGTGCCAGCAGTTACAGACTTTTGCGGAGGGGGACCAATGAGCAGTTCTTC. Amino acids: CASSYRLLRRGTNEQFF.

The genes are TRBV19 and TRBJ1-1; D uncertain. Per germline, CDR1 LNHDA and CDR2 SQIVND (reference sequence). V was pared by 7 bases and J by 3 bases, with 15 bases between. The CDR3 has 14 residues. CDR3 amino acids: CASTPGGFDTEAFF. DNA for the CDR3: TGTGCCAGTACGCCGGGAGGATTCGACACTGAAGCTTTCTTT.

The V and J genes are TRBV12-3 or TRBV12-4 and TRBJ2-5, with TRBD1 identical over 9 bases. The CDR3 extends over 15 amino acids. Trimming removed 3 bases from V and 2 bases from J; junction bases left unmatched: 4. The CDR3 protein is CASSFTGGVQETQYF. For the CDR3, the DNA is TGTGCCAGCAGTTTCACAGGGGGCGTGCAAGAGACCCAGTACTTC.

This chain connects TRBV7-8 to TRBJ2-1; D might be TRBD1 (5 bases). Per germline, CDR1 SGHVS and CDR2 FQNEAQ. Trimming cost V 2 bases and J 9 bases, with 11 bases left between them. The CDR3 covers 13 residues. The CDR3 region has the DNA TGTGCCAGCAGCTTAAAGGGGTCTAGTGAGCAGTTCTTC. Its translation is CASSLKGSSEQFF.

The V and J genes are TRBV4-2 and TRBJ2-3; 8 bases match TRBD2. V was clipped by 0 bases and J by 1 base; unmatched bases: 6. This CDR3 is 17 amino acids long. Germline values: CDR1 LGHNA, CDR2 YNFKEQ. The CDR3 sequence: CASSQDVPGGGTDTQYF. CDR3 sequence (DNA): TGTGCCAGCAGCCAAGATGTGCCGGGAGGGGGCACAGATACGCAGTATTTT.

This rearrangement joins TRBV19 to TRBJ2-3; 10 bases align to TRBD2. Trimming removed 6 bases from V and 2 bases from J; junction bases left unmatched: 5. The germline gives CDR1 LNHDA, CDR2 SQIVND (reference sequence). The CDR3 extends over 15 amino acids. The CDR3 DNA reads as TGTGCCAGTAGGGAAAGCGGGAGGGCCACAGATACGCAGTATTTT. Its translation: CASRESGRATDTQYF.

The CDR3 reads CASSSPGVANYGYTF. The CDR3 DNA sequence: TGTGCCAGCAGTTCCCCAGGAGTAGCTAACTATGGCTACACCTTC. The chain carries TRBV27 and TRBJ1-2; D gene unclear. The CDR3 spans 15 residues. The germline gives CDR1 MNHEY, CDR2 SMNVEV (reference sequence). Trimming removed 4 bases at V and 0 bases at J, with 12 bases between.

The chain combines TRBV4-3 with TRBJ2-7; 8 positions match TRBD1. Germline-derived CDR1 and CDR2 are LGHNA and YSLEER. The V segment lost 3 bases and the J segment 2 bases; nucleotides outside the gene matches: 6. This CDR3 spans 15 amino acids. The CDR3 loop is CASSHGTGQTYEQYF. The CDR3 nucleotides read TGCGCCAGCAGCCACGGGACAGGTCAAACCTACGAGCAGTACTTC.

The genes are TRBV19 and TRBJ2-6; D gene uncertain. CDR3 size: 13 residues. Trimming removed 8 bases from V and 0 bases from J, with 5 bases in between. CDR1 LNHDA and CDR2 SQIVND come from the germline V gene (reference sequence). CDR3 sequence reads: CASQISGANVLTF. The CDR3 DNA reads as TGTGCCAGTCAAATCTCTGGGGCCAACGTCCTGACTTTC.

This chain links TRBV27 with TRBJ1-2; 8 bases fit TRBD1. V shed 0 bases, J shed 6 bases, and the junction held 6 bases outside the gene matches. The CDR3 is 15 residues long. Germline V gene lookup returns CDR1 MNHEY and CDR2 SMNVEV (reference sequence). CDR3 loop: CASSLSQRQGHGYTF. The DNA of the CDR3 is TGTGCCAGCAGTTTATCGCAGAGACAGGGGCATGGCTACACCTTC.

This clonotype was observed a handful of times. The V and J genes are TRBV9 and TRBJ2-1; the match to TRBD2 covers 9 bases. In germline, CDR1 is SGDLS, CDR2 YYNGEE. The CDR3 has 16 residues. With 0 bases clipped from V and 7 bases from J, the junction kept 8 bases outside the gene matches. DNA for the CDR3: TGTGCCAGCAGCGTAGGCGCTAGCGGGATGGGGAATGAGCAGTTCTTC. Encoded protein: CASSVGASGMGNEQFF.